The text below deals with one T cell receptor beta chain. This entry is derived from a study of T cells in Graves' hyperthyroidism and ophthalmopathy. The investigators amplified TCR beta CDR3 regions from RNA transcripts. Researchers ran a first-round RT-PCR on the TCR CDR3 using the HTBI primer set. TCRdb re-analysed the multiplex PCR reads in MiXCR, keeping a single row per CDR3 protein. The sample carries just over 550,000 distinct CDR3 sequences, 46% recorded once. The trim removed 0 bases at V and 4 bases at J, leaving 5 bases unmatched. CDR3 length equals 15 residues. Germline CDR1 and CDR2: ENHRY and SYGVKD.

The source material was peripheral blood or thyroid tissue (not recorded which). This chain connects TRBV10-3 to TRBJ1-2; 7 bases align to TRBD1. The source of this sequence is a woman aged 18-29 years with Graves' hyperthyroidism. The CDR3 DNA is TGTGCCATCAGTGAGTCCGGCAGGGGGTCCTATGGCTACACCTTC. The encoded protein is CAISESGRGSYGYTF.